These 7 T cell receptor beta chains were all obtained from the same sample, sequenced in a study of cytomegalovirus exposure and HLA in healthy donors. Primers: 60 Vbeta forward and 13 Jbeta reverse. TCRdb's copy holds only in-frame clones and misses some; the assay was immunoSEQ multiplex PCR. There are over 100,000 clones in the sample; roughly four fifths occur only once, and roughly 7% lies in the top ten. The source material was PBMCs. The source of these receptors is a male donor in good health and CMV-seronegative.

The chain is built from TRBV4-2 and TRBJ2-2; the D gene is possibly TRBD2 (5 bases). With 3 bases removed from V and 8 bases from J, the gap between germline ends came to 10 bases. Germline V gene data show CDR1 as LGHNA and CDR2 as YNFKEQ. The CDR3 contains 13 residues. CDR3 sequence: CASSHQRGGELFF. CDR3 in DNA: TGTGCCAGCAGCCACCAAAGAGGGGGGGAGCTGTTTTTT.

V gene TRBV30 combines with J gene TRBJ1-5, with a tentative D call TRBD1 (5 bases). The CDR3 runs to 14 residues. Trimming stripped 2 bases from V and 6 bases from J, with 14 bases between. Germline CDR1 is GTSNPN and CDR2 is SVGIG (reference sequence). CDR3 protein: CAWSTQGWGQPQHF. The CDR3, as DNA: TGTGCCTGGAGTACGCAGGGATGGGGTCAGCCCCAGCATTTT. Full variable domain (missing parts from reference TRBV30 and TRBJ1-5): SQTIHQWPATLVQPVGSPLSLECTVEGTSNPNLYWYRQAAGRGLQLLFYSVGIGQISSEVPQNLSASRPQDRQFILSSKKLLLSDSGFYLCAWSTQGWGQPQHFGDGTRLSIL.

The J gene is TRBJ2-2, the V gene TRBV4-2; 10 bases map to TRBD1. With 3 bases clipped from V and 2 bases from J, the junction kept 3 bases outside the gene matches. Per the germline V gene, CDR1 is LGHNA and CDR2 is YNFKEQ. The CDR3 consists of 16 residues. In DNA, the CDR3 is TGTGCCAGCAGCCACTGGACAGGGGGAAACACCGGGGAGCTGTTTTTT. It yields the protein CASSHWTGGNTGELFF.

The chain carries TRBV4-1 and TRBJ1-6; D is unresolved. This CDR3 contains 16 residues. Germline V gene lookup returns CDR1 MGHRA and CDR2 YSYEKL. V was cut by 5 bases and J by 7 bases, with 18 bases left in between. The CDR3 DNA reads TGCGCCAGCAGCGCACGAGGGCTCCTAAGGAATTCACCCCTCCACTTT. Translated, it gives CASSARGLLRNSPLHF.

The chain employs TRBV28 and TRBJ1-2, with TRBD1 matching over 7 bases. Germline CDR1 is MDHEN and CDR2 is SYDVKM. The CDR3 runs 15 residues. Trimming removed 5 bases from V and 3 bases from J; junction bases left unmatched: 9. CDR3 nucleotides: TGTGCCAGCAGTCCCGAGACAGGGATCGACTATGGCTACACCTTC. Protein sequence: CASSPETGIDYGYTF.

The chain combines TRBV28 with TRBJ1-3, with D maybe TRBD1 (5 bases). Looked up from germline, CDR1 is MDHEN and CDR2 is SYDVKM. The CDR3 extends over 16 amino acids. Trimming left V 7 bases short and J 0 bases short, with 16 bases between. The CDR3 is CASTRVGLSSGNTIYF. CDR3 nucleotides: TGTGCCAGCACCAGGGTGGGACTTAGCTCTGGAAACACCATATATTTT. The whole variable domain, filled in from reference TRBV28 and TRBJ1-3, reads DVKVTQSSRYLVKRTGEKVFLECVQDMDHENMFWYRQDPGLGLRLIYFSYDVKMKEKGDIPEGYSVSREKKERFSLILESASTNQTSMYLCASTRVGLSSGNTIYFGEGSWLTVV.

The chain employs TRBV9 and TRBJ1-4; tentative D call: TRBD1 (5 bases). Per germline, CDR1 SGDLS and CDR2 YYNGEE. The V and J ends lost 4 bases and 3 bases respectively, with 16 bases between them. The CDR3 length is 16 residues. CDR3 protein: CASSRLGGEANEKLFF. CDR3 nucleotides: TGTGCCAGCAGCCGACTTGGGGGGGAGGCTAATGAAAAACTGTTTTTT.